Below, 8 T cell receptor beta chains from the same sample are listed, as sequenced in a study of blood T cell repertoires in COVID-19. Repertoires were generated with immunoSEQ multiplex PCR, while TCRdb's copy carries only in-frame clones and drops some. Of some 150,000 clones listed, about 86% are singletons. Sequencing used peripheral blood. The receptors were sampled from an older woman with acute or convalescent COVID-19.

The J gene is TRBJ2-3, the V gene TRBV2, with 7 bases matching TRBD2. The V and J ends lost 5 bases and 14 bases, in that order; junction bases with no gene match: 19. The V gene's germline CDR1 is SNHLY and CDR2 FYNNEI. The CDR3 sequence is 15 residues long. Here the CDR3 reads CASSPPGPKRGELYF. As DNA, the CDR3 is TGTGCCAGCAGTCCTCCGGGACCAAAGCGGGGAGAGCTGTATTTT.

V usage is TRBV28 and J usage is TRBJ2-7, with D possibly being TRBD1 (7 bases). The germline gives CDR1 MDHEN, CDR2 SYDVKM. The CDR3 has 14 residues. V was shortened by 1 base and J by 9 bases, with 16 bases between the two germline ends. For the CDR3, the DNA is TGTGCCAGCAGTTTATCCAGGGGGGATTCCGGGCAGTACTTC. Protein product: CASSLSRGDSGQYF.

This clone was recorded once. The chain is built from TRBV6-1 and TRBJ1-1; 7 bases agree with TRBD1. Germline V gene sequence: CDR1 MNHNS, CDR2 SASEGT. The CDR3 contains 14 residues. The trim removed 3 bases at V and 2 bases at J, leaving 3 bases unmatched. The CDR3 protein is CASSEDRRNTEAFF. The DNA of the CDR3 is TGTGCCAGCAGTGAGGACAGGCGAAACACTGAAGCTTTCTTT.

The chain combines TRBV5-1 with TRBJ2-1, with D possibly being TRBD1 (5 bases). This CDR3 has 15 residues. Germline loops: CDR1 SGHRS, CDR2 YFSETQ. V was trimmed by 0 bases and J by 8 bases, leaving 15 bases between them. CDR3 residues: CASSLVPDTVDEQFF. The CDR3 coding sequence is TGCGCCAGCAGCTTGGTTCCGGACACTGTCGATGAGCAGTTCTTC.

The V and J genes are TRBV5-1 and TRBJ2-1, with 7 bases that match TRBD1. Per germline, CDR1 SGHRS and CDR2 YFSETQ. The CDR3 extends over 15 amino acids. Trimming took 1 base from V and 4 from J; bases not matched to a gene: 5. The CDR3 spells CASSLSTGQYNEQFF. In DNA form, the CDR3 reads TGCGCCAGCAGCTTGTCGACAGGGCAGTACAATGAGCAGTTCTTC.

The gene calls are TRBV12-5 and TRBJ2-1, with D unresolved. The germline V and J ends were trimmed by 7 bases and 2 bases, with 12 bases remaining between them. The germline V gene encodes CDR1 LGHNT and CDR2 FRNRAP. CDR3 length: 14 residues. This CDR3 reads CASATTRTYNEQFF. The CDR3 nucleotides read TGTGCTAGTGCGACGACCAGGACCTACAATGAGCAGTTCTTC. Variable domain in full (rest from reference TRBV12-5 and TRBJ2-1): DARVTQTPRHKVTEMGQEVTMRCQPILGHNTVFWYRQTMMQGLELLAYFRNRAPLDDSGMPKDRFSAEMPDATLATLKIQPSEPRDSAVYFCASATTRTYNEQFFGPGTRLTVL.

V and J are TRBV6-2 or TRBV6-3 and TRBJ1-4; TRBD1 matches at 8 bases. Germline V CDR1 and CDR2: MNHEY, SVGEGT. Trimming cost V 0 bases and J 12 bases; bases outside gene matches: 3. This CDR3 has 13 amino acids. CDR3 amino acids: CASSYSQQGELFF. DNA of the CDR3: TGTGCCAGCAGTTACTCGCAACAGGGGGAACTGTTTTTT.

The chain is built from TRBV6-4 and TRBJ2-7, with D perhaps TRBD2 (6 bases). CDR3 size: 16 residues. V was clipped by 4 bases and J by 8 bases, with 24 bases between them. Germline V lookup: CDR1 MRHNA, CDR2 SNTAGT. The CDR3 loop is CASSVLEGRASYKQYF. The CDR3 nucleotides are TGTGCCAGCAGTGTCCTGGAGGGGCGGGCCTCCTATAAGCAGTACTTC.